A selection of T cell receptor beta chains follows, all from one sample in a study of shared clonotypes between healthy human individuals. Sequencing used immunoSEQ multiplex PCR; TCRdb keeps in-frame clones, though not all of them. This sample carries around 500,000 clones, 70% to 80% of them seen once, and the ten largest clones take approximately 13%. The specimen sequenced was PBMCs. These receptors all come from a woman in her thirties or forties in good health. Some clones in this sample may be carry-over from other donors' samples. Each CDR3 is given with its conserved first and last residue. The order of the fields is J gene, V gene, clone size, D gene, CDR3 protein, CDR3 DNA. The D gene is left open where the match is weak. Clone size appears in some rows only: once, few, many, or a class for an expanded clone.

J: TRBJ2-3
V: TRBV11-2
size: -
D: -
CDR3: CASSLDGSAWADTQYF
DNA: TGTGCCAGCAGCTTAGATGGGTCGGCCTGGGCAGATACGCAGTATTTT

J: TRBJ1-5
V: TRBV6-6
size: -
D: -
CDR3: CASKRGTPQHF
DNA: TGTGCCAGCAAGAGGGGGACACCCCAGCATTTT

J: TRBJ2-1
V: TRBV7-3
size: -
D: -
CDR3: CASSLNRAGVDEQFF
DNA: TGTGCCAGCAGCTTAAACAGAGCAGGAGTCGATGAGCAGTTCTTC

J: TRBJ2-2
V: TRBV7-9
size: -
D: TRBD2
CDR3: CASSPRTSVGTGELFF
DNA: TGTGCCAGCAGCCCCAGGACTAGCGTGGGGACCGGGGAGCTGTTTTTT

J: TRBJ1-1
V: TRBV28
size: -
D: TRBD1
CDR3: CASSLLGTAQGAFF
DNA: TGTGCCAGCAGTTTGCTGGGGACAGCTCAGGGAGCTTTCTTT

J: TRBJ2-1
V: TRBV7-9
size: -
D: -
CDR3: CASSPRSATHEQFF
DNA: TGTGCCAGCAGCCCCCGGTCCGCTACACATGAGCAGTTCTTC

J: TRBJ2-3
V: TRBV18
size: -
D: -
CDR3: CASSSSSTDTQYF
DNA: TGTGCCAGCTCATCATCTAGCACAGATACGCAGTATTTT

J: TRBJ2-1
V: TRBV6-1
size: few
D: TRBD2
CDR3: CATPIAGGVEQFF
DNA: TGTGCCACCCCCATAGCGGGAGGTGTTGAGCAGTTCTTC

J: TRBJ2-2
V: TRBV9
size: -
D: -
CDR3: CASSVAAGSNTGELFF
DNA: TGTGCCAGCAGCGTAGCTGCGGGATCGAACACCGGGGAGCTGTTTTTT

J: TRBJ2-3
V: TRBV5-1
size: -
D: -
CDR3: CASSLEGRITDTQYF
DNA: TGCGCCAGCAGCTTGGAGGGACGGATCACAGATACGCAGTATTTT

J: TRBJ1-5
V: TRBV7-9
size: -
D: -
CDR3: CASSLGTNQPQHF
DNA: TGTGCCAGCAGCTTAGGCACCAATCAGCCCCAGCATTTT

J: TRBJ2-1
V: TRBV2
size: -
D: TRBD1
CDR3: CASSRIGTASYNEQFF
DNA: TGTGCCAGCAGTAGGATCGGGACAGCCTCCTACAATGAGCAGTTCTTC

J: TRBJ2-1
V: TRBV10-3
size: -
D: -
CDR3: CAISESDTREQFF
DNA: TGTGCCATCAGTGAGTCGGACACCCGGGAGCAGTTCTTC

J: TRBJ2-1
V: TRBV5-4
size: -
D: -
CDR3: CASRLDTVNEQFF
DNA: TGTGCCAGCAGGCTTGATACGGTCAATGAGCAGTTCTTC

J: TRBJ2-7
V: TRBV18
size: -
D: -
CDR3: CASSPYPNSEQYF
DNA: TGTGCCAGCTCACCATATCCTAACTCCGAGCAGTACTTC

J: TRBJ2-1
V: TRBV7-7
size: -
D: TRBD2
CDR3: CASSAYWDLAGNEQFF
DNA: TGTGCCAGCAGCGCGTACTGGGACCTAGCGGGCAATGAGCAGTTCTTC

J: TRBJ2-3
V: TRBV29-1
size: -
D: TRBD2
CDR3: CSVETGTRTQYF
DNA: TGCAGCGTTGAAACCGGGACTAGGACGCAGTATTTT

J: TRBJ2-5
V: TRBV19
size: -
D: -
CDR3: CASSQQVGFQETQYF
DNA: TGTGCCAGTAGTCAACAGGTGGGTTTCCAAGAGACCCAGTACTTC

J: TRBJ2-3
V: TRBV7-2
size: -
D: -
CDR3: CASSLLPGADTQYF
DNA: TGTGCCAGCAGCTTATTACCAGGGGCAGATACGCAGTATTTT

J: TRBJ2-3
V: TRBV30
size: -
D: -
CDR3: CAWSVLGSFGSTDTQYF
DNA: TGTGCCTGGAGTGTCCTGGGGAGTTTCGGGAGCACAGATACGCAGTATTTT

J: TRBJ2-1
V: TRBV5-1
size: -
D: -
CDR3: CASSLPWSSIRGEQFF
DNA: TGCGCCAGCAGCTTGCCCTGGTCGTCAATCAGGGGTGAGCAGTTCTTC

J: TRBJ1-1
V: TRBV30
size: once
D: TRBD1
CDR3: CAWNKPGQRVTEAFF
DNA: TGTGCCTGGAACAAACCGGGACAGCGGGTCACTGAAGCTTTCTTT

J: TRBJ1-1
V: TRBV28
size: -
D: -
CDR3: CASSGHRVRATEAFF
DNA: TGTGCCAGCAGTGGTCACCGGGTCCGGGCCACTGAAGCTTTCTTT

J: TRBJ1-5
V: TRBV30
size: -
D: -
CDR3: CAWSGGNNQPQHF
DNA: TGTGCCTGGAGTGGGGGGAACAATCAGCCCCAGCATTTT

J: TRBJ1-4
V: TRBV14
size: few
D: -
CDR3: CASSQAGARLFF
DNA: TGTGCCAGCAGCCAAGCAGGGGCGCGTCTGTTTTTT

J: TRBJ1-4
V: TRBV15
size: -
D: TRBD1
CDR3: CATSAYRDRNEKLFF
DNA: TGTGCCACCAGCGCATACCGGGACAGAAACGAAAAACTGTTTTTT

J: TRBJ1-2
V: TRBV5-1
size: few
D: TRBD1
CDR3: CATTRDRNALGGYTF
DNA: TGCGCCACCACTAGGGACAGAAACGCGCTGGGTGGCTACACCTTC

J: TRBJ2-1
V: TRBV7-9
size: -
D: TRBD2
CDR3: CASSRLGAGEVGYNEQFF
DNA: TGTGCCAGCAGCCGCCTTGGGGCGGGAGAGGTAGGATACAATGAGCAGTTCTTC

J: TRBJ1-4
V: TRBV7-9
size: -
D: -
CDR3: CASSFSQVEKLFF
DNA: TGTGCCAGCAGCTTCTCACAGGTTGAAAAACTGTTTTTT

J: TRBJ2-7
V: TRBV7-3
size: -
D: TRBD2
CDR3: CASSEGLAAGEQYF
DNA: TGTGCCAGCAGCGAAGGACTAGCTGCTGGCGAGCAGTACTTC

J: TRBJ1-5
V: TRBV19
size: -
D: -
CDR3: CASRMAGAQNQPQHF
DNA: TGTGCCAGTAGGATGGCAGGGGCCCAAAATCAGCCCCAGCATTTT

J: TRBJ2-3
V: TRBV10-3
size: once
D: -
CDR3: CAIGGNTDTQYF
DNA: TGTGCCATCGGGGGCAACACAGATACGCAGTATTTT

J: TRBJ2-7
V: TRBV5-1
size: -
D: TRBD1
CDR3: CASSKGTGAYEQYF
DNA: TGCGCCAGCAGCAAAGGGACAGGAGCCTACGAGCAGTACTTC

J: TRBJ1-2
V: TRBV5-8
size: -
D: -
CDR3: CASSLDIGAQHGYTF
DNA: TGTGCCAGCAGCTTGGACATTGGGGCACAGCATGGCTACACCTTC

J: TRBJ1-1
V: TRBV18
size: once
D: -
CDR3: CASSSKTDAEAFF
DNA: TGTGCCAGCTCTTCGAAGACAGACGCTGAAGCTTTCTTT

J: TRBJ1-2
V: TRBV7-9
size: -
D: -
CDR3: CASSTQGGALGYTF
DNA: TGTGCCAGCAGCACCCAGGGCGGGGCGCTTGGCTACACCTTC

J: TRBJ2-1
V: TRBV7-6
size: -
D: TRBD2
CDR3: CASSLLRREAYNEQFF
DNA: TGTGCCAGCAGCTTATTAAGGCGGGAGGCCTACAATGAGCAGTTCTTC

J: TRBJ2-3
V: TRBV11-2
size: -
D: -
CDR3: CASSLVLTDTQYF
DNA: TGTGCCAGCAGCTTGGTCCTCACAGATACGCAGTATTTT

J: TRBJ2-1
V: TRBV9
size: once
D: TRBD2
CDR3: CASSDSGTRNEQFF
DNA: TGTGCCAGCAGCGACAGCGGGACTAGGAATGAGCAGTTCTTC

J: TRBJ2-1
V: TRBV25-1
size: once
D: -
CDR3: CASSELDSSYNEQFF
DNA: TGTGCCAGCAGTGAATTGGACAGCTCCTACAATGAGCAGTTCTTC

J: TRBJ2-2
V: TRBV2
size: few
D: -
CDR3: CASSEFRELFF
DNA: TGTGCCAGCAGTGAGTTCCGGGAGCTGTTTTTT

J: TRBJ2-2
V: TRBV21-1
size: -
D: -
CDR3: CASIPQVPSNNTGELFF
DNA: TGTGCCAGCATCCCACAGGTCCCCTCGAATAACACCGGGGAGCTGTTTTTT

J: TRBJ2-3
V: TRBV7-8
size: -
D: -
CDR3: CASSLARRRRDTQYF
DNA: TGTGCCAGCAGCTTAGCGCGAAGGAGGAGGGATACGCAGTATTTT

J: TRBJ2-3
V: TRBV28
size: -
D: TRBD1
CDR3: CASSFDRGLTDTQYF
DNA: TGTGCCAGCAGTTTCGACAGGGGTTTAACAGATACGCAGTATTTT

J: TRBJ2-5
V: TRBV27
size: -
D: TRBD1
CDR3: CASSLKFRGQGETQYF
DNA: TGTGCCAGCAGTTTAAAGTTCCGTGGACAGGGAGAGACCCAGTACTTC

J: TRBJ1-1
V: TRBV29-1
size: -
D: -
CDR3: CSVGLLEFREAFF
DNA: TGCAGCGTTGGTTTACTGGAGTTTCGGGAAGCTTTCTTT

J: TRBJ1-1
V: TRBV18
size: -
D: -
CDR3: CASGLANTEAFF
DNA: TGTGCCAGCGGGCTTGCGAACACTGAAGCTTTCTTT

J: TRBJ1-4
V: TRBV28
size: -
D: -
CDR3: CASRTSNEKLFF
DNA: TGTGCCAGCAGAACGAGTAATGAAAAACTGTTTTTT

J: TRBJ2-1
V: TRBV27
size: many
D: -
CDR3: CASSPPYRDWQWAEQFF
DNA: TGTGCCAGCAGTCCGCCCTACAGGGATTGGCAATGGGCTGAGCAGTTCTTC

J: TRBJ1-2
V: TRBV28
size: -
D: -
CDR3: CASSPWRGGSTF
DNA: TGTGCCAGCAGTCCCTGGAGGGGGGGGAGCACCTTC

J: TRBJ2-1
V: TRBV5-1
size: once
D: -
CDR3: CASSLTGTYNEQFF
DNA: TGCGCCAGCAGCTTGACAGGGACCTACAATGAGCAGTTCTTC

J: TRBJ1-3
V: TRBV5-8
size: -
D: -
CDR3: CASSLGDTIYF
DNA: TGTGCCAGCAGCTTGGGTGACACCATATATTTT

J: TRBJ2-1
V: TRBV29-1
size: -
D: TRBD2
CDR3: CSVVLAGVGNEQFF
DNA: TGCAGCGTTGTACTAGCGGGAGTGGGGAATGAGCAGTTCTTC